The 5 T cell receptor beta chains below were found in one sample sequenced in a study of blood T cells in healthy people across ages. The second PCR ran roughly 7 to 11 cycles with a sample-barcoded 5' primer and J-beta primers. TCRdb reanalysed the 5' RACE reads using MiXCR and keeps one entry per CDR3 protein. The repertoire consists of about 680,000 distinct CDR3 sequences, with more than 40% occurring once and the leading ten covering 30% to 40%. Source material: blood. All receptors derive from a woman aged 55-70 years in good health.

Note on this clonotype: Germline is not matched at one junction end, which may reflect a read error. The J gene is TRBJ2-1, the V gene TRBV7-3; D gene ambiguous. Germline lookup yields CDR1 SGHTA and CDR2 FQGTGA. CDR3 length: 13 residues. This CDR3 is CASSRDLNNQQFF. The CDR3 region has the DNA TGTGCCAGCAGCCGCGACTTAAACAATCAGCAGTTCTTC.

This clonotype turned up a few times. The genes are TRBV7-2 and TRBJ1-2; D uncertain. Looked up from germline, CDR1 is SGHTA and CDR2 is FQGNSA. The CDR3 consists of 16 residues. Deletions cut 5 bases from V and 4 bases from J, with 20 bases between. CDR3 amino acids: CASSARTTSLGYGYTF. The DNA of the CDR3 is TGTGCCAGCAGCGCCCGAACGACATCCCTAGGCTATGGCTACACCTTC.

This clonotype was seen more than once but under ten times. The chain combines TRBV9 with TRBJ2-7; D is perhaps TRBD1 or TRBD2 (6 bases each). V lost 4 bases, J lost 6 bases, and 20 bases lay in between. The CDR3 contains 15 residues. Germline CDR1 and CDR2: SGDLS and YYNGEE. CDR3 bases: TGTGCCAGCAGCCTCGGAGGGGGGTCTCTGGTCGAGCAGTACTTC. Its protein product is CASSLGGGSLVEQYF.

The chain combines TRBV5-1 with TRBJ2-1, with D possibly being TRBD2 (5 bases). CDR1 is SGHRS and CDR2 is YFSETQ in the germline V gene. This CDR3 spans 14 amino acids. V was cut by 4 bases and J by 7 bases, with 15 bases left in between. CDR3 in amino acids: CASSDGSEGNEQFF. Here the CDR3 DNA reads TGCGCCAGCAGCGACGGATCTGAGGGAAATGAGCAGTTCTTC.

The chain carries TRBV6-1 and TRBJ1-5, with no clear D. V lost 2 bases and J lost 9, with 8 bases in between. Germline CDR1 reads MNHNS; CDR2 reads SASEGT. This CDR3 has 12 amino acids. The DNA of the CDR3 is TGTGCCAGCAGTGAACCTGAGTGGCCCCAGCATTTT. Its translation is CASSEPEWPQHF.